Following are 3 T cell receptor beta chains from one sample sequenced in a study of shared T cell receptors in the human thymus. Using immunoSEQ multiplex PCR, the repertoire was profiled, and TCRdb retains in-frame clones only, with some absent. The sample shows about 660,000 clones, around 87% of them seen only once. Another study also made use of these data, one on human thymus T cells.

Sequenced material: thymocytes. Every receptor here comes from a boy in the first two years of life with a congenital heart defect.

V usage is TRBV5-6 and J usage is TRBJ1-1; D ambiguous. Trimming shortened V by 2 bases and J by 5 bases, and 7 bases separated the two germline ends. The germline CDR1 and CDR2 sequences are SGHDT and YYEEEE. The length of the CDR3 is 12 residues. Written as DNA, the CDR3 is TGTGCCAGCAGCTTCGCGGGGACTGAAGCTTTCTTT. This gives the protein CASSFAGTEAFF.

The rearrangement joins TRBV6-5 to TRBJ1-1; 8 bases map to TRBD1. CDR1 and CDR2 from the germline V gene are MNHEY and SVGAGI. V shed 10 bases, J shed 7 bases, and the junction held 14 bases outside the gene matches. The CDR3 loop spans 14 amino acids. The chain's CDR3 is CATSQRDRGGEAFF. The CDR3 DNA reads TGTGCCACCAGCCAACGCGACAGGGGCGGTGAAGCTTTCTTT.

The chain joins TRBV5-1 to TRBJ1-4; 8 nucleotides align to TRBD1. This CDR3 contains 13 residues. Per the germline V gene, CDR1 is SGHRS and CDR2 is YFSETQ. The V and J ends lost 2 bases and 10 bases, in that order; junction bases with no gene match: 4. The CDR3 coding sequence is TGCGCCAGCAGCTTAGGACAGGGCGGAAAACTGTTTTTT. It encodes CASSLGQGGKLFF. Combining the CDR3 with reference TRBV5-1 and TRBJ1-4 gives the whole variable domain KAGVTQTPRYLIKTRGQQVTLSCSPISGHRSVSWYQQTPGQGLQFLFEYFSETQRNKGNFPGRFSGRQFSNSRSEMNVSTLELGDSALYLCASSLGQGGKLFFGSGTQLSVL.